The source of this T cell receptor (beta chain) is a study of read filtering for tumor transcriptome and immune sequencing. Germline V gene data show CDR1 as SGHRS and CDR2 as YFSETQ. The V gene end was trimmed by 4 bases and the J gene end by 6 bases; junction bases not matched to a gene: 9. This CDR3 contains 16 residues. From 300 to 450 ng of RNA, a library with molecular barcoded alpha/delta and beta/gamma adaptors was made. TCRdb reprocessed the reads via MiXCR and lists one record per CDR3 protein. The top ten clones hold 16% of a sample with about 58,000 distinct CDR3 sequences, around an eighth of them seen once. This clonotype came up a few times. This may be a read error: a much more frequent sequence differs by one nucleotide.

The rearrangement joins TRBV5-1 to TRBJ1-5; 11 bases align to TRBD1. The source of this sequence is a donor aged 40 or older with multiple myeloma. Source material: a population of CD138-negative cells sorted from bone marrow. CDR3 sequence reads: CASSPGQGAAGQPQHF. CDR3 nucleotide sequence: TGCGCCAGCAGCCCCGGACAGGGGGCTGCAGGTCAGCCCCAGCATTTT.